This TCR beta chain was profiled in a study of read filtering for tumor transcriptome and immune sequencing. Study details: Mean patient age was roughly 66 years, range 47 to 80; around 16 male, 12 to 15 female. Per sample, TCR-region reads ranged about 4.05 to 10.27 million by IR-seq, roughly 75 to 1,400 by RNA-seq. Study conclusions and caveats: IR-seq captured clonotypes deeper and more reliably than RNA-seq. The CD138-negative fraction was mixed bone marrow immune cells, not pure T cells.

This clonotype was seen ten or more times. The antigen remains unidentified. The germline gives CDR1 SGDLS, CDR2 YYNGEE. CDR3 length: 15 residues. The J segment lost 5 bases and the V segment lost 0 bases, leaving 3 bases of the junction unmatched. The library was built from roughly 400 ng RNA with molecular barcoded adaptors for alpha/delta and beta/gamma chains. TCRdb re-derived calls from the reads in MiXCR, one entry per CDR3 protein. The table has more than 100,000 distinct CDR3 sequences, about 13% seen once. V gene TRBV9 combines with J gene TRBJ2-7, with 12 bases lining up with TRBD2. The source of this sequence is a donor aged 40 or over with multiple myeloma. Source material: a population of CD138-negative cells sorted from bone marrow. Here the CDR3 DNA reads TGTGCCAGCAGCGTAGGGCTAGCGGGAGGGGACGAGCAGTACTTC. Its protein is CASSVGLAGGDEQYF.